This T cell receptor beta chain was sequenced for a study of vaccination and CD4 T cells after COVID-19. As to treatment: approximately 9-day PBMC culture with coronavirus spike peptide pools or control peptides (ViraFEST assay). About this clonotype itself: The antigen remains undetermined.

The Oncomine TCR Beta short-read assay was what sequenced the DNA obtained from cultured CD4+ T cells. TCRdb re-derived calls from the PCR reads in MiXCR, one entry per CDR3 protein. Found here are approximately 10,000 distinct CDR3 sequences, about two thirds of them singletons; the top ten hold roughly 10%. The V and J ends lost 1 base and 10 bases respectively, with 11 bases between them. Per germline, CDR1 SGHAT and CDR2 FQDESV (reference sequence). The CDR3 is 14 residues long. General study points: The rise in median SARS-CoV-2-reactive clonotypes, from roughly 22 to 38, was not significant. Relatively few convalescent patients were studied, without early post-infection timepoints.

The chain joins TRBV11-1 to TRBJ1-6, with D perhaps matching TRBD1 (6 bases). The material sequenced was CD4+ T cells from blood, cultured in vitro. The sequence was obtained from a human donor who had recovered from COVID-19. CDR3 DNA: TGTGCCAGCAGCTTAGGATGGACAGCCTCACCCCTCCACTTT. Its protein is CASSLGWTASPLHF.